Listed below are T cell receptor beta chains from one sample, sequenced in a study of control samples from healthy donors and cancer patients. The repertoire was sequenced with immunoSEQ multiplex PCR; TCRdb's copy has only in-frame clones and lacks some. The sample comprises some 87,000 clones, approximately 80% of which are singletons, and 11% rests with the top ten. Sequenced: PBMCs. These receptors originate from a man in his 60s with head and neck cancer. CDR3s include the opening cysteine and the closing phenylalanine or tryptophan. D genes are given only for firm matches. Not every row has a clone size; where given, it reads once, few, many or a size class.

v_call,j_call,clone_size,d_call,cdr3_nt,cdr3_aa
TRBV29-1,TRBJ1-1,once,-,TGCAGCGGAGCGGGGGAGGGCACTGAAGCTTTCTTT,CSGAGEGTEAFF
TRBV7-9,TRBJ2-1,few,TRBD1,TGTGCCAGCAGCTCCCGCCCTTCCAGGGGGACAAATTACAATGAGCAGTTCTTC,CASSSRPSRGTNYNEQFF
TRBV7-8,TRBJ1-1,-,-,TGTGCCAGCAGCCCTACAGGGAACACTGAAGCTTTCTTT,CASSPTGNTEAFF
TRBV7-9,TRBJ1-1,-,-,TGTGCCAGCAGCTTGCTCAGTAGCGGTACTGAAGCTTTCTTT,CASSLLSSGTEAFF
TRBV5-6,TRBJ1-2,once,-,TGTGCCAGCAGCTTGGGGGGACCCTTGGGTCTATACTATGGCTACACCTTC,CASSLGGPLGLYYGYTF
TRBV29-1,TRBJ1-4,-,-,TGCAGCGTTGAAGATCTTCAGGGGCATGAAAAACTGTTTTTT,CSVEDLQGHEKLFF
TRBV5-1,TRBJ2-7,few,-,TGCGCCAGCACCGATCCTGGGACCGGGCTCCACGAGCAGTACTTC,CASTDPGTGLHEQYF
TRBV6-5,TRBJ2-1,-,-,TGTGCCAGCAGGACGGGTCATGGGAACTACAATGAGCAGTTCTTC,CASRTGHGNYNEQFF
TRBV6-5,TRBJ1-1,-,-,TGTGCCAGCAGTCGGATACCCAGCATGAACACTGAAGCTTTCTTT,CASSRIPSMNTEAFF
TRBV28,TRBJ1-4,-,-,TGTGCCAGCAGGGACTGGGGTGGGACAACTAATGAAAAACTGTTTTTT,CASRDWGGTTNEKLFF
TRBV6-5,TRBJ2-1,-,-,TGTGCCAGCAGTCCTAGGGCCGCCCACAATGAGCAGTTCTTC,CASSPRAAHNEQFF
TRBV18,TRBJ1-2,-,-,TGTGCCAGCTCACCGGCAGAGCTGCCTAACTATGGCTACACCTTC,CASSPAELPNYGYTF
TRBV6-5,TRBJ2-3,once,-,TGTGCCAGCAGTTACTTGGGGGCGGGAGGCACAGATACGCAGTATTTT,CASSYLGAGGTDTQYF
TRBV5-1,TRBJ2-7,-,TRBD2,TGCGCCAGCAGCCCCCAATTAGCGGGAGTGATCTACGAGCAGTACTTC,CASSPQLAGVIYEQYF
TRBV11-2,TRBJ2-2,-,TRBD2,TGTGCCAGCAGCTTAGTGACTAGCGACGCCGGGGAGCTGTTTTTT,CASSLVTSDAGELFF
TRBV18,TRBJ2-2,-,-,TGTGCCAGCTCACCGGTCTTTATGCGGGCCGGGGAGCTGTTTTTT,CASSPVFMRAGELFF
TRBV7-2,TRBJ2-1,-,TRBD2,TGTGCCAGCAGACCGGGGCTAGCGGGACTATCACGTGAGCAGTTCTTC,CASRPGLAGLSREQFF
TRBV28,TRBJ1-2,-,-,TGTGCCAGCAGTTCAGACAACTATGGCTACACCTTC,CASSSDNYGYTF
TRBV18,TRBJ2-7,-,TRBD1,TGTGCCAGCTCAGCCGGGACAGGGGGCGTCGAGCAGTACTTC,CASSAGTGGVEQYF
TRBV9,TRBJ1-5,-,TRBD1,TGTGCCAGCAGCGTAGACGGGGACAGTGCGAATCAGCCCCAGCATTTT,CASSVDGDSANQPQHF
TRBV5-1,TRBJ2-1,-,-,TGCGCCAGCAGCTTGTTTAGCCGGGTGAACAATGAGCAGTTCTTC,CASSLFSRVNNEQFF
TRBV24-1,TRBJ2-5,-,-,TGTGCCACCAGTCCCGGGGGCGCTAGCGGTCAAGAGACCCAGTACTTC,CATSPGGASGQETQYF
TRBV7-9,TRBJ2-7,few,TRBD2,TGTGCCAGCAGCCTATGGCCACTAGCGGGACCCGAGCAGTACTTC,CASSLWPLAGPEQYF
TRBV5-6,TRBJ2-7,-,-,TGTGCCAGCAGCTTGGACTATTCCTCCTACGAGCAGTACTTC,CASSLDYSSYEQYF
TRBV2,TRBJ1-3,once,-,TGTGCCAGCAGTGAACCGAGGTCAGGAAACACCATATATTTT,CASSEPRSGNTIYF
TRBV20-1,TRBJ2-7,-,-,TGCAGTGCTAGTTCTAGCCACAGGTTTCCCTACGAGCAGTACTTC,CSASSSHRFPYEQYF
TRBV18,TRBJ2-3,-,-,TGTGCCAGCTCACCAACGGCAGGGAGCGCAGATACGCAGTATTTT,CASSPTAGSADTQYF
TRBV29-1,TRBJ2-3,-,TRBD2,TGCAGCGTTGCTCGTGTAGCGGGAGGTGTCGTGACAGATACGCAGTATTTT,CSVARVAGGVVTDTQYF
TRBV7-9,TRBJ2-7,-,-,TGTGCCAGCAGCTTAGGTTTGGGGGAGTGGGACGAGCAGTACTTC,CASSLGLGEWDEQYF
TRBV6-5,TRBJ1-2,-,TRBD1,TGTGCCAGCAGTATACAGGGGGCGCGAGGCTATGGCTACACCTTC,CASSIQGARGYGYTF
TRBV9,TRBJ1-6,-,-,TGTGCCAGCAGCGTAGCGGATGGGAGGGGCTCACCCCTCCACTTT,CASSVADGRGSPLHF
TRBV5-6,TRBJ2-5,-,TRBD1,TGTGCCAGCAGCTCGGACAGGGCCACTCAAGAGACCCAGTACTTC,CASSSDRATQETQYF
TRBV11-3,TRBJ2-1,-,-,TGTGCCAGCAGTCTAGGACGAGGGGGAGGGCCGGTTCGAGAGCAGTTCTTC,CASSLGRGGGPVREQFF
TRBV7-9,TRBJ1-1,-,-,TGTGCCAGCACCCAAACCTGGCGGAACACTGAAGCTTTCTTT,CASTQTWRNTEAFF
TRBV28,TRBJ2-3,-,-,TGTGCCAGCACTCAACCGGGGCGGACAGATACGCAGTATTTT,CASTQPGRTDTQYF
TRBV18,TRBJ2-1,-,-,TGTGCCAGCTCACCACCCATTCAGCGGTACAATGAGCAGTTCTTC,CASSPPIQRYNEQFF
TRBV4-1,TRBJ1-2,-,TRBD1,TGCGCCAGCAGCCAAGGAGGCTTTGGACAGGGGTACTATGGCTACACCTTC,CASSQGGFGQGYYGYTF
TRBV9,TRBJ2-3,-,TRBD2,TGTGCCAGGTTAATGACCATCCTAGCGGGAGTGGTAAGAACAGATACGCAGTATTTT,CARLMTILAGVVRTDTQYF
TRBV7-2,TRBJ2-1,-,TRBD2,TGTGCCAGCAGCTTAAGGTCGGGAGGGGATGGGGAGCAGTTCTTC,CASSLRSGGDGEQFF
TRBV4-1,TRBJ2-1,-,-,TGCGCAGCGAGAGGGGGTTCAGGTGAGCAGTTCTTC,CAARGGSGEQFF
TRBV29-1,TRBJ2-7,-,-,TGCAGCGTGCAATGGGACACCTTGGGCGAGCAGTACTTC,CSVQWDTLGEQYF
TRBV6-5,TRBJ1-5,once,-,TGTGCCAGCAGTCAGCTACTCTCTCAGCCCCAGCATTTT,CASSQLLSQPQHF
TRBV5-1,TRBJ1-3,once,-,TGCGCCAGCAGCTTGGTCGGGTCCTCCGGAAACACCATATATTTT,CASSLVGSSGNTIYF
TRBV28,TRBJ1-4,-,-,TGTGCCAGCAGTCAGCCGGCCTTCGGGAGAAAACTGTTTTTT,CASSQPAFGRKLFF
TRBV6-5,TRBJ1-2,-,-,TGTGCCAGCAGTTATTACCTCCAGGGGTATGGCTACACCTTC,CASSYYLQGYGYTF
TRBV24-1,TRBJ2-7,-,TRBD1,TGTGCCACCAGTGACCATCGGACAGGGGGCGTTTTCTCCGACGGATACGAGCAGTACTTC,CATSDHRTGGVFSDGYEQYF